This T cell receptor (beta chain) was profiled in a study of blood T cell repertoires in COVID-19. Study at large: Material from acute and convalescent COVID-19 was sourced from the United States, Italy and Spain. PBMCs, B-cell-depleted T cells, or T cells were the source of the cDNA or gDNA that made up the material.

Clones were sequenced by immunoSEQ multiplex PCR, and TCRdb holds only the in-frame ones, with some missing. The table lists around 150,000 clones, roughly 87% of them singletons. Germline-derived CDR1 and CDR2 are SGDLS and YYNGEE. This CDR3 region has 17 residues. The J segment lost 0 bases and the V segment lost 0 bases, leaving 3 bases of the junction unmatched. The sequence was obtained from a woman aged 55-69 years who had recovered from COVID-19. V gene TRBV9 combines with J gene TRBJ2-1, with 10 bases lining up with TRBD2. The sequencing input was peripheral blood. CDR3 residues: CASSVVLAGGSYNEQFF. The CDR3 region has the DNA TGTGCCAGCAGCGTAGTATTAGCGGGGGGCTCCTACAATGAGCAGTTCTTC. The full variable domain, in which reference TRBV9 and TRBJ2-1 provide the parts outside the CDR3, is DSGVTQTPKHLITATGQRVTLRCSPRSGDLSVYWYQQSLDQGLQFLIQYYNGEERAKGNILERFSAQQFPDLHSELNLSSLELGDSALYFCASSVVLAGGSYNEQFFGPGTRLTVL.